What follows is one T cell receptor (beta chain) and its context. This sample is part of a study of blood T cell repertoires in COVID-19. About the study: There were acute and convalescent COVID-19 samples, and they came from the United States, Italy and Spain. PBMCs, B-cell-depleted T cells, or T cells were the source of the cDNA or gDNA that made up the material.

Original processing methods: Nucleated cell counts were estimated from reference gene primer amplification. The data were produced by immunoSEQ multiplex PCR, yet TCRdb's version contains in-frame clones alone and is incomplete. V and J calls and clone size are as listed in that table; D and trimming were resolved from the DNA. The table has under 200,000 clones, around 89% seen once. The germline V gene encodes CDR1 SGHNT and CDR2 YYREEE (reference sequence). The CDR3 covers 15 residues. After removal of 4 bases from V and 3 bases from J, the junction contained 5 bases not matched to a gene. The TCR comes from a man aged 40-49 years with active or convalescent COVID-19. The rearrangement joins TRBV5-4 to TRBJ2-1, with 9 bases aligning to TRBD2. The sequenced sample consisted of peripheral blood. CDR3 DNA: TGTGCCAGCAGCGGGGAACTAGCGGGCTACAATGAGCAGTTCTTC. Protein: CASSGELAGYNEQFF.